The 9 T cell receptor beta chains given below trace back to one sample, sequenced in a study of Graves' ophthalmopathy and Graves' hyperthyroidism. CDR3 regions of TCR beta were amplified from RNA transcripts. First-round RT-PCR employed HTBI primers, with a second-round multiplex PCR after it. TCRdb analysed the multiplex PCR reads with MiXCR anew, one entry per CDR3 protein. The data hold around 470,000 distinct CDR3 sequences, with 14% observed a single time. The sample was blood. The receptor source for this set is a woman aged 25-40 years with Graves' ophthalmopathy.

The CDR3 coding sequence is TGTGCCAGCAGCCAAGCTAGCGAGGAGACCCAGTACTTC. This sequence encodes CASSQASEETQYF. The J gene is TRBJ2-5, the V gene TRBV4-2; TRBD2 might be the D (6 bases). Trimming left V 1 base short and J 5 bases short, with 8 bases between. Germline CDR1 and CDR2: LGHNA and YNFKEQ. This CDR3 comprises 13 residues.

This clonotype was recorded many times. The genes are TRBV19 and TRBJ1-1, with D uncertain. The CDR3 contains 13 residues. V was pared by 6 bases and J by 0 bases, with 8 bases between. CDR1 and CDR2 from the germline V gene are LNHDA and SQIVND (reference sequence). The CDR3: CASSHLMNTEAFF. The CDR3 nucleotides are TGTGCCAGTAGCCACCTAATGAACACTGAAGCTTTCTTT.

This clonotype was found many times. J is TRBJ2-7 and V is TRBV7-3; a possible D gene is TRBD2 (7 bases). CDR1 is SGHTA and CDR2 is FQGTGA in the germline V gene. There are 15 residues in the CDR3. The V end was cut by 5 bases, the J end by 2 bases, with 16 bases between. The CDR3 here is CASSPSGGGAYEQYF. Here the CDR3 DNA reads TGTGCCAGCAGCCCTAGCGGAGGGGGAGCCTACGAGCAGTACTTC.

This clonotype was counted a few times. V gene TRBV18 combines with J gene TRBJ1-1; D unresolved. The germline V and J ends were trimmed by 3 bases and 1 base, with 9 bases remaining between them. Per the germline V gene, CDR1 is KGHSH and CDR2 is LQKENI. The CDR3 has 14 amino acids. The CDR3 region has the DNA TGTGCCAGCTCACCGGGATTGAAGAACACTGAAGCTTTCTTT. It specifies CASSPGLKNTEAFF.

This clonotype has a count of ten or more. The gene calls are TRBV5-6 and TRBJ2-7, with a weak D call TRBD1 (6 bases). Trimming shortened V by 0 bases and J by 2 bases, and 12 bases separated the two germline ends. The CDR3 is made up of 15 amino acids. Germline V gene lookup returns CDR1 SGHDT and CDR2 YYEEEE. Here the CDR3 reads CASSLGQGSPYEQYF. The CDR3 DNA reads as TGTGCCAGCAGCTTGGGGCAGGGGTCGCCCTACGAGCAGTACTTC.

This clonotype was seen ten or more times. The chain links TRBV5-1 to TRBJ1-1, with 9 bases fitting TRBD1. The ends lost 3 bases at V and 3 bases at J; junction bases unmatched: 3. This CDR3 is 14 amino acids long. Germline values: CDR1 SGHRS, CDR2 YFSETQ. The CDR3: CASSSGQGDTEAFF. The CDR3 coding sequence is TGCGCCAGCAGCTCGGGACAGGGAGACACTGAAGCTTTCTTT.

This clonotype occurred many times. The V and J genes are TRBV11-2 and TRBJ2-5; D call uncertain. Deletions cut 4 bases from V and 5 bases from J, with 11 bases between. The CDR3 contains 13 residues. Germline loops: CDR1 SGHAT, CDR2 FQNNGV. This CDR3 is CASSWAYGETQYF. The CDR3 coding sequence is TGTGCCAGCAGCTGGGCATACGGGGAGACCCAGTACTTC.

This clonotype was observed at least ten times. The chain links TRBV11-2 to TRBJ2-7, with D possibly being TRBD2 (6 bases). V dropped 6 bases and J dropped 3 bases, with 18 bases sitting between them. This CDR3 region has 15 residues. The germline CDR1 and CDR2 sequences are SGHAT and FQNNGV. CDR3: CASSLSAGSYYEQYF. The DNA of the CDR3 is TGTGCCAGCAGTCTTTCGGCGGGGAGTTACTACGAGCAGTACTTC. The variable domain in full, with the rest retrieved from reference TRBV11-2 and TRBJ2-7, is EAGVAQSPRYKIIEKRQSVAFWCNPISGHATLYWYQQILGQGPKLLIQFQNNGVVDDSQLPKDRFSAERLKGVDSTLKIQPAKLEDSAVYLCASSLSAGSYYEQYFGPGTRLTVT.

The chain combines TRBV6-2 or TRBV6-3 with TRBJ2-7; TRBD2 agrees at 8 bases. CDR3 length: 15 amino acids. The germline V gene has CDR1 MNHEY and CDR2 SVGEGT. V trimming: 5 bases; J trimming: 2 bases; junction bases outside the gene matches: 8. This chain's CDR3 is CASSDRSGTTYEQYF. The CDR3 DNA sequence: TGTGCCAGCAGTGACCGTAGCGGGACCACCTACGAGCAGTACTTC.